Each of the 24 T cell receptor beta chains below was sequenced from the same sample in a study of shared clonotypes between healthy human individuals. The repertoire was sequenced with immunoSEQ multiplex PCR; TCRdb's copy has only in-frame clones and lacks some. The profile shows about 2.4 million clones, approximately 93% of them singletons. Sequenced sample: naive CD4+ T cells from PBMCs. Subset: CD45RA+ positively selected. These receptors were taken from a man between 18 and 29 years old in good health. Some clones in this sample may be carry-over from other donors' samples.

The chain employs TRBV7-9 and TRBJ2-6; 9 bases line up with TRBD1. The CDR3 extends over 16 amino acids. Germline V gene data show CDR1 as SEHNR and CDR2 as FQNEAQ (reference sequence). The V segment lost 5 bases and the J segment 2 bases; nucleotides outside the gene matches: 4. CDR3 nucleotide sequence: TGTGCCAGCAGCCCGGACAGGGGAACTGGGGCCAACGTCCTGACTTTC. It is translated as CASSPDRGTGANVLTF.

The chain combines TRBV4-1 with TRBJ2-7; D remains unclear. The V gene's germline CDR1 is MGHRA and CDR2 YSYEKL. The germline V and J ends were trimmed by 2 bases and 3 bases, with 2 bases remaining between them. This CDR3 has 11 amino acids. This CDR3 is CASSQSYEQYF. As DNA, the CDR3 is TGCGCCAGCAGCCAAAGCTACGAGCAGTACTTC.

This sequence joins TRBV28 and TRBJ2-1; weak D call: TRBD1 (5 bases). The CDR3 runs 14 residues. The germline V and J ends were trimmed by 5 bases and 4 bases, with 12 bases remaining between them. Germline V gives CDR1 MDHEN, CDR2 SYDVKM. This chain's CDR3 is CASSKNRNYNEQFF. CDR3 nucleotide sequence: TGTGCCAGCAGTAAAAACAGGAATTACAATGAGCAGTTCTTC.

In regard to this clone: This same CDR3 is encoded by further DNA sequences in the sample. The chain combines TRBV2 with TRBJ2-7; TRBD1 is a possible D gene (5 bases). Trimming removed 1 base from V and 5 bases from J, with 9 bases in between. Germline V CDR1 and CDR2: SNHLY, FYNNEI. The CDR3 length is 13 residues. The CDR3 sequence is CASSEGRAHEQYF. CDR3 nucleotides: TGTGCCAGCAGTGAAGGCAGGGCCCACGAGCAGTACTTC.

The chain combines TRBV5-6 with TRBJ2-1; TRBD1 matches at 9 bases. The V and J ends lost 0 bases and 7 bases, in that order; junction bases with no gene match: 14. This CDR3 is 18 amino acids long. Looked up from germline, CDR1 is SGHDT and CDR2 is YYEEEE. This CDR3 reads CASSLGPPGQGRTNEQFF. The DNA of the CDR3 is TGTGCCAGCAGCTTGGGGCCCCCGGGACAGGGTAGAACGAATGAGCAGTTCTTC.

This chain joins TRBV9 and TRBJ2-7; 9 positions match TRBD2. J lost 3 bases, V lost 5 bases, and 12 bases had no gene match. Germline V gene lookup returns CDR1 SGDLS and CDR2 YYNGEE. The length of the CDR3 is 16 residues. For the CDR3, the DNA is TGTGCCAGCAGTCATAGCGGGAGAACGCTAGTCTACGAGCAGTACTTC. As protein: CASSHSGRTLVYEQYF.

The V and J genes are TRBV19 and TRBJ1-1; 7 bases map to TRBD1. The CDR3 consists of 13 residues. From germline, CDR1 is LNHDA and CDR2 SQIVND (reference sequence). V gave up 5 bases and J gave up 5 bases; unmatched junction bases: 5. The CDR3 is CASSPTGSTEAFF. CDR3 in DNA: TGTGCCAGTAGTCCGACAGGGAGTACTGAAGCTTTCTTT.

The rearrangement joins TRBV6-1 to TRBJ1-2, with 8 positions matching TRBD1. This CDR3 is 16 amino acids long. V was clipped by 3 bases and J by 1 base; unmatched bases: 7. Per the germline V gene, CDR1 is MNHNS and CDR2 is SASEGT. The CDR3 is CASSDHGGQGNYGYTF. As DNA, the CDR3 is TGTGCCAGCAGTGATCATGGTGGACAGGGTAACTATGGCTACACCTTC.

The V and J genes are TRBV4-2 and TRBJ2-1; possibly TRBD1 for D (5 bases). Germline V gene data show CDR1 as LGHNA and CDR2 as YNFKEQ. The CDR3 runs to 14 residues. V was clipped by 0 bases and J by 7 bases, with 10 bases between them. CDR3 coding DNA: TGTGCCAGCAGCCAAGACAGGGTGAGTAATGAGCAGTTCTTC. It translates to CASSQDRVSNEQFF.

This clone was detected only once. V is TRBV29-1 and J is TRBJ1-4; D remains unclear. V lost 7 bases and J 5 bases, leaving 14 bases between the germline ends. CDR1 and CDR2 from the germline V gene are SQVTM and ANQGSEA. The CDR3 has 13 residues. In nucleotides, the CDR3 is TGCAGCGCCTGCGAGAGATCGAATGAAAAACTGTTTTTT. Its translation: CSACERSNEKLFF.

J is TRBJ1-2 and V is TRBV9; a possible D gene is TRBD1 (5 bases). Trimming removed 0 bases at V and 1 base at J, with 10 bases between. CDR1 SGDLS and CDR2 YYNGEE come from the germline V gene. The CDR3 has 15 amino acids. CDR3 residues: CASSVGGLRNYGYTF. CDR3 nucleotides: TGTGCCAGCAGCGTAGGGGGACTCCGTAACTATGGCTACACCTTC.

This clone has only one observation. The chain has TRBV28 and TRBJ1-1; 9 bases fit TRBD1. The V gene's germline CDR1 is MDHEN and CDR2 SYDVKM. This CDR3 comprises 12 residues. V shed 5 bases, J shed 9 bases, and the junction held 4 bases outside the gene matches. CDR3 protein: CASSPGQGQAFF. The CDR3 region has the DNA TGTGCCAGCAGTCCCGGACAGGGGCAAGCTTTCTTT.

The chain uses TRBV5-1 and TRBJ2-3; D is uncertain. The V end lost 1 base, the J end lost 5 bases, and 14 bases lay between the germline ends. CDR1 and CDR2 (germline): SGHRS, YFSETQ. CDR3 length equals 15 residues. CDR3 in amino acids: CASSLIRAPGDTQYF. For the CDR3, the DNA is TGCGCCAGCAGCTTGATCCGGGCCCCGGGAGATACGCAGTATTTT. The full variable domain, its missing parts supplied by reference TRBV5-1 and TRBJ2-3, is KAGVTQTPRYLIKTRGQQVTLSCSPISGHRSVSWYQQTPGQGLQFLFEYFSETQRNKGNFPGRFSGRQFSNSRSEMNVSTLELGDSALYLCASSLIRAPGDTQYFGPGTRLTVL.

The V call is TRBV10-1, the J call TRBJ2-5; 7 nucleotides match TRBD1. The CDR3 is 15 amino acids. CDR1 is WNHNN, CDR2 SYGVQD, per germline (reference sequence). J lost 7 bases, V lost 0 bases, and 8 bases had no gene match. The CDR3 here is CASSESTGPKATQYF. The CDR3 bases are TGCGCCAGCAGTGAGTCGACAGGGCCGAAGGCGACCCAGTACTTC.

This CDR3 is CASSQSGRKEQFF. CDR3 DNA: TGTGCCAGCAGCCAAAGCGGGAGAAAGGAGCAGTTCTTC. The chain couples TRBV14 to TRBJ2-1; 8 nucleotides match TRBD2. There are 13 residues in the CDR3. After removal of 2 bases from V and 10 bases from J, the junction contained 4 bases not matched to a gene. Germline V lookup: CDR1 SGHDN, CDR2 FVKESK.

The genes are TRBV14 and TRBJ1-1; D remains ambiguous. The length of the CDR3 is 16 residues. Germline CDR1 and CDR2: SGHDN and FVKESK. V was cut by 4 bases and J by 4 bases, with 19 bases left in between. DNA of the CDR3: TGTGCCAGCAGCCGAGGATTATCGAACCTCTTCACTGAAGCTTTCTTT. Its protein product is CASSRGLSNLFTEAFF. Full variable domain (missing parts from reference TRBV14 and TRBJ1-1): EAGVTQFPSHSVIEKGQTVTLRCDPISGHDNLYWYRRVMGKEIKFLLHFVKESKQDESGMPNNRFLAERTGGTYSTLKVQPAELEDSGVYFCASSRGLSNLFTEAFFGQGTRLTVV.

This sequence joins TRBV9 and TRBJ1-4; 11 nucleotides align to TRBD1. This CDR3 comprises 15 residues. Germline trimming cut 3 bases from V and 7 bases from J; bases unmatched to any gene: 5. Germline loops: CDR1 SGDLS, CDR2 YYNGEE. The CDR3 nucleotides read TGTGCCAGCAGCGCAGGACAGGGGGCGGGTGAAAAACTGTTTTTT. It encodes CASSAGQGAGEKLFF.

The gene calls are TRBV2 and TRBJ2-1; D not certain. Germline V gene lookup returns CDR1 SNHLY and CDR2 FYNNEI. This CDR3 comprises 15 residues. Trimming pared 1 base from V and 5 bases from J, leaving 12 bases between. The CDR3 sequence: CASSEEGYTNNEQFF. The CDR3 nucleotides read TGTGCCAGCAGTGAAGAGGGATACACTAACAATGAGCAGTTCTTC.

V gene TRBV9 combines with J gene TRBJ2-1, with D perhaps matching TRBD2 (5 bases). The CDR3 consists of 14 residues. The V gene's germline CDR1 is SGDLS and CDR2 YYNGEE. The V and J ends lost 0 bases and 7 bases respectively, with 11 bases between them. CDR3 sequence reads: CASSVAGSPNEQFF. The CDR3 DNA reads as TGTGCCAGCAGCGTAGCTGGGAGTCCAAATGAGCAGTTCTTC.

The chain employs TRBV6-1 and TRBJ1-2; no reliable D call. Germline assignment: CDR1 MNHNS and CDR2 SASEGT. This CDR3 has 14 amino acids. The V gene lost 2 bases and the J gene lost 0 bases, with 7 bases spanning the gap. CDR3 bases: TGTGCCAGCAGTGAAATCGGAGCTAACTATGGCTACACCTTC. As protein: CASSEIGANYGYTF.

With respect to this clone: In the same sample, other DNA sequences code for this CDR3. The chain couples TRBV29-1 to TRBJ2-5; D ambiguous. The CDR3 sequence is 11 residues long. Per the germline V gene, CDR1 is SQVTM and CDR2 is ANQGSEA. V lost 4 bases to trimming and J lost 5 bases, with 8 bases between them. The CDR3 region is CSVGSEETQYF. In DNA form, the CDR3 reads TGCAGCGTTGGGTCCGAGGAGACCCAGTACTTC. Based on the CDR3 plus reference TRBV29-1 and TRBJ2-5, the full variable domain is SAVISQKPSRDICQRGTSLTIQCQVDSQVTMMFWYRQQPGQSLTLIATANQGSEATYESGFVIDKFPISRPNLTFSTLTVSNMSPEDSSIYLCSVGSEETQYFGPGTRLLVL.

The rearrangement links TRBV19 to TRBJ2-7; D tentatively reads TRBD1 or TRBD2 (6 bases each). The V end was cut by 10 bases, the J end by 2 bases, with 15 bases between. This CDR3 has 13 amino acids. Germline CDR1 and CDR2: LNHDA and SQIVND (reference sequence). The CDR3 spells CATKGGFPYEQYF. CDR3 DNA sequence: TGTGCCACCAAGGGGGGATTCCCCTACGAGCAGTACTTC.

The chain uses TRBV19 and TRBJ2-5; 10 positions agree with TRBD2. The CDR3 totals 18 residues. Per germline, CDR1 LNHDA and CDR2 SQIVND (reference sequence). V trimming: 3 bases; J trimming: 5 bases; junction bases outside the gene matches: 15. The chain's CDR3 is CASSILSGASGSRETQYF. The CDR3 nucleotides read TGTGCCAGTAGTATTTTGAGTGGGGCTAGCGGGAGTAGGGAGACCCAGTACTTC.

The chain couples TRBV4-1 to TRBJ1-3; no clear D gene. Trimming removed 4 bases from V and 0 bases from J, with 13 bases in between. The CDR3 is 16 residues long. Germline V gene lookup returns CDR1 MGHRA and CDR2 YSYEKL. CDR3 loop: CASSPWTVTSGNTIYF. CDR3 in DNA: TGCGCCAGCAGCCCTTGGACGGTAACCTCTGGAAACACCATATATTTT.